The 10 T cell receptor beta chains below were found in one sample sequenced in a study of CD8+ T cells in alopecia areata. Isolated RNA was reverse transcribed into cDNA used as the sequencing template. The repertoire was sequenced with immunoSEQ multiplex PCR; TCRdb's copy has only in-frame clones and lacks some. The table has 5,500 to 7,500 clones, 60% seen once. Samples from alopecia areata patients were lesional scalp punch biopsies and peripheral blood. The sequenced material came from skin. The receptors were gathered from a human donor with alopecia areata.

This chain uses TRBV6-4 with TRBJ1-1; D is unclear. There are 15 residues in the CDR3. From germline, CDR1 is MRHNA and CDR2 SNTAGT. V dropped 4 bases and J dropped 1 base, with 13 bases sitting between them. CDR3 amino acids: CASSASPGANTEAFF. Written as DNA, the CDR3 is TGTGCCAGCAGTGCCTCCCCGGGAGCGAACACTGAAGCTTTCTTT.

The chain carries TRBV7-8 and TRBJ1-5, with TRBD1 matching over 7 bases. The CDR3 is made up of 15 amino acids. Germline V lookup: CDR1 SGHVS, CDR2 FQNEAQ. Germline trimming cut 6 bases from V and 7 bases from J; bases unmatched to any gene: 12. The CDR3 DNA sequence: TGTGCCAGCAGGCGAACACCAGACAGGGACCAGCCCCAGCATTTT. Translating it yields CASRRTPDRDQPQHF. The whole variable domain, filled in from reference TRBV7-8 and TRBJ1-5, reads GAGVSQSPRYKVAKRGQDVALRCDPISGHVSLFWYQQALGQGPEFLTYFQNEAQLDKSGLPSDRFFAERPEGSVSTLKIQRTQQEDSAVYLCASRRTPDRDQPQHFGDGTRLSIL.

This chain uses TRBV4-1 with TRBJ2-1; D unresolved. The germline V gene encodes CDR1 MGHRA and CDR2 YSYEKL. The CDR3 has 15 amino acids. V was clipped by 4 bases and J by 0 bases, with 10 bases between them. The CDR3 reads CASSPSESSYNEQFF. CDR3 coding DNA: TGCGCCAGCAGCCCTTCGGAAAGCTCCTACAATGAGCAGTTCTTC.

This clone was counted only a few times. The chain combines TRBV6-1 with TRBJ2-2, with 8 nucleotides matching TRBD2. This CDR3 has 15 amino acids. The J segment lost 7 bases and the V segment lost 3 bases, leaving 7 bases of the junction unmatched. The V gene's germline CDR1 is MNHNS and CDR2 SASEGT. The CDR3 DNA reads TGTGCCAGCAGTGAGCTAACGGGGGGGCACGGGGAGCTGTTTTTT. This gives the protein CASSELTGGHGELFF.

The gene calls are TRBV5-1 and TRBJ1-1, with D uncertain. The CDR3 is 14 amino acids. Deletions cut 2 bases from V and 4 bases from J, with 12 bases between. CDR1 SGHRS and CDR2 YFSETQ come from the germline V gene. The CDR3 DNA is TGCGCCAGCAGCTTTGGAGAGAAGTCCACTGAAGCTTTCTTT. The encoded protein is CASSFGEKSTEAFF.

This chain connects TRBV19 to TRBJ2-1, with TRBD2 identical over 12 bases. J was trimmed by 7 bases and V by 6 bases; bases with no gene match: 7. Per the germline V gene, CDR1 is LNHDA and CDR2 is SQIVND (reference sequence). The CDR3 runs 15 residues. The CDR3 is CASSTTSGSFNEQFF. CDR3 in DNA: TGTGCCAGTAGCACGACTAGCGGGAGTTTTAATGAGCAGTTCTTC.

CDR3 sequence reads: CASRSRGEGSYEQYF. CDR3 bases: TGTGCCAGCAGATCAAGGGGCGAGGGCTCCTACGAGCAGTACTTC. The genes are TRBV28 and TRBJ2-7; D possibly uses TRBD1 or TRBD2 (5 bases each). Trimming pared 6 bases from V and 0 bases from J, leaving 15 bases between. Germline V CDR1 and CDR2: MDHEN, SYDVKM. CDR3 length: 15 residues.

This clone was recorded a few times. The genes are TRBV5-1 and TRBJ1-1; D is ambiguous. Per germline, CDR1 SGHRS and CDR2 YFSETQ. CDR3 length equals 15 residues. The ends were cut back, 2 bases at V and 0 bases at J, with 11 bases in the middle. The CDR3 region has the DNA TGCGCCAGCAGCTTAAACTCACGCATGAACACTGAAGCTTTCTTT. Its protein is CASSLNSRMNTEAFF.

The V gene is TRBV28, the J gene TRBJ1-6; TRBD1 aligns across 7 bases. From germline, CDR1 is MDHEN and CDR2 SYDVKM. The CDR3 is 15 amino acids. With V trimmed by 7 bases and J by 9 bases, 12 bases remained unmatched. The DNA of the CDR3 is TGTGCCAGCAAGGGAGGAGGGACAGCAGGTTCACCCCTCCACTTT. Translation: CASKGGGTAGSPLHF.

This clone was seen a few times. The V and J genes are TRBV29-1 and TRBJ1-1, with D possibly TRBD1 on 5 matching bases. The CDR3 covers 13 residues. The V and J ends lost 4 bases and 4 bases respectively, with 13 bases between them. Germline CDR1 SQVTM, CDR2 ANQGSEA. The DNA for the CDR3 is TGCAGCGTTGCCCGGGAGAGGGGCACTGAAGCTTTCTTT. Residues: CSVARERGTEAFF. Filled out from reference TRBV29-1 and TRBJ1-1, the complete variable domain reads SAVISQKPSRDICQRGTSLTIQCQVDSQVTMMFWYRQQPGQSLTLIATANQGSEATYESGFVIDKFPISRPNLTFSTLTVSNMSPEDSSIYLCSVARERGTEAFFGQGTRLTVV.